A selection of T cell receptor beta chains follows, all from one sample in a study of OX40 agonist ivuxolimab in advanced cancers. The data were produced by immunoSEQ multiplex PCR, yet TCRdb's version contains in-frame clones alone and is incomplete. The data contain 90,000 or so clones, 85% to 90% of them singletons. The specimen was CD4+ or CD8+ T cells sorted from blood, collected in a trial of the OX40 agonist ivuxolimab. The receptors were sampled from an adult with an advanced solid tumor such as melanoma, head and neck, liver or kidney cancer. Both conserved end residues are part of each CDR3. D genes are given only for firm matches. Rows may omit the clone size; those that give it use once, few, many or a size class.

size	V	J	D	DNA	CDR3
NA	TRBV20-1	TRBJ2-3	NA	TGCAGTGCTACTCACGACTACACGCAGTATTTT	CSATHDYTQYF
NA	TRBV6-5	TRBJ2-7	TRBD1	TGTGCCAGCAAGAAACCGGGACAGACCTACGAGCAGTACTTC	CASKKPGQTYEQYF
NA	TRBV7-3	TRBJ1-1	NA	TGTGCCAGCAGCTTAAATGTGAACACTGAAGCTTTCTTT	CASSLNVNTEAFF
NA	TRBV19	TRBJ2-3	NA	TGTGCCAGTAGATTCGGGCAGGGGACAGATACGCAGTATTTT	CASRFGQGTDTQYF
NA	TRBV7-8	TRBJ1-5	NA	TGTGCCAGCAGCCCCCGACAGGAGGGTCAGCCCCAGCATTTT	CASSPRQEGQPQHF
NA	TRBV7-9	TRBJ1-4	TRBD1	TGTGCCAGCAGCACCGGACAGGGACTGACTGAAAAACTGTTTTTT	CASSTGQGLTEKLFF
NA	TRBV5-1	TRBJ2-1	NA	TGCGCCAGCAGCTCGGGAGTTGAGGGTGAGCAGTTCTTC	CASSSGVEGEQFF
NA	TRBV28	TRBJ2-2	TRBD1	TGTGCCAGCAGTTTCATGGACAGGGATTTCACCGGGGAGCTGTTTTTT	CASSFMDRDFTGELFF
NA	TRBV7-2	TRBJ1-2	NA	TGTGCCAGCAGGCCTACTGGGGGCTACACCTTC	CASRPTGGYTF
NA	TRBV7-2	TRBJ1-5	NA	TGTGCCAGCAGCTTTTCGGGGGGGAGCAATCAGCCCCAGCATTTT	CASSFSGGSNQPQHF
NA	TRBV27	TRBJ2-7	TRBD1	TGTGCCAGCAGTCATTCCGGGGCGGGACAGGGCTACGAGCAGTACTTC	CASSHSGAGQGYEQYF
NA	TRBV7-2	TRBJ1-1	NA	TGTGCCAGCAGCTTAGGAGCAGGCTTGAACACTGAAGCTTTCTTT	CASSLGAGLNTEAFF
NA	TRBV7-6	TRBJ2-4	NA	TGTGCCAGCACCGGGGGAGGAGCCAAAAACATTCAGTACTTC	CASTGGGAKNIQYF
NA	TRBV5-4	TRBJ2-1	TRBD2	TGTGCCAGCAGCTCCCGTAGCGGGAGCTCCTACAATGAGCAGTTCTTC	CASSSRSGSSYNEQFF
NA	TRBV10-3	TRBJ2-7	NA	TGTGCCATCAGTACTCCCGGGCAGTACTACGAGCAGTACTTC	CAISTPGQYYEQYF
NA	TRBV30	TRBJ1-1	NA	TGTGCCTGGAGTTCGAGACGGTACACTGAAGCTTTCTTT	CAWSSRRYTEAFF
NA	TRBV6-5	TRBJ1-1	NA	TGTGCCAGCAGTTCATCCCAAGGGGGGCGGAACACTGAAGCTTTCTTT	CASSSSQGGRNTEAFF
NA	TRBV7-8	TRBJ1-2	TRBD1	TGTGCCAGCAGCTTAGTGGGACAGGAGGCCATCTATGGCTACACCTTC	CASSLVGQEAIYGYTF
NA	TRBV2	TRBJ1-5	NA	TGTGCCAGCCGATGGGGGCAACAGCCCCAGCATTTT	CASRWGQQPQHF
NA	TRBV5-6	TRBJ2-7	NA	TGTGCCAGCAGCTTGGGAAGGGGGTTGGGGTTCGAGCAGTACTTC	CASSLGRGLGFEQYF
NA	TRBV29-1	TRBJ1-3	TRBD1	TGCAGCGTTGCGACAGGGGCCACTAGAAACACCATATATTTT	CSVATGATRNTIYF
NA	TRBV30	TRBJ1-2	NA	TGTGCCTGGAGCTTCCGTCGTAGGGGAGAACCCAACTTC	CAWSFRRRGEPNF
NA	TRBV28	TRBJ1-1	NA	TGTGCCAGCAGCCGAACCCGGGAAGCTTTCTTT	CASSRTREAFF
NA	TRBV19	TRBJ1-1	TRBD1	TGTGCCAGTAGTCCCGGGACAGCGCGCGGTTCGGTGAGCACTGAAGCTTTCTTT	CASSPGTARGSVSTEAFF
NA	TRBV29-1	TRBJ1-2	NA	TGCAGCGTTGAAGGAGGTCGGGGCTATGGCTACACCTTC	CSVEGGRGYGYTF
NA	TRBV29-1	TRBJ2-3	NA	TGCAGCGTGATCCCCTTCCGTACAGAGACAGATACGCAGTATTTT	CSVIPFRTETDTQYF
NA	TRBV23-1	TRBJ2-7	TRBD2	TGCGCCAGCAGTCAAGGGGGGGGAAAAACCTACGAGCAGTACTTC	CASSQGGGKTYEQYF
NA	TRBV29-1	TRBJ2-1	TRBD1	TGCAGCGGCCGGGACAGGGTAGATCCCTCCTACAATGAGCAGTTCTTC	CSGRDRVDPSYNEQFF
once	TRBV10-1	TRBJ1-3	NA	TGCGCCAGCAGTGAGACTCTACAGGGCCGAGTCTCTGGAAACACCATATATTTT	CASSETLQGRVSGNTIYF
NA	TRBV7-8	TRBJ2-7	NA	TGTGCCAGCAGCTGGGGCGGTGTTGCGGGGGCTTCCTACGAGCAGTACTTC	CASSWGGVAGASYEQYF
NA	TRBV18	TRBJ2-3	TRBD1	TGTGCCAGCTCACTTACACAGGGGGACACAGATACGCAGTATTTT	CASSLTQGDTDTQYF
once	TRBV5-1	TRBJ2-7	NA	TGCGCCAGCAGCTTGGAGGACAACGAGCAGTACTTC	CASSLEDNEQYF
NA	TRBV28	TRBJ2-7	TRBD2	TGTGCCAGCAGCAGACTAGCGGGAGGGCCTGGGGGGGTAAAAACGGAGCAGTACTTC	CASSRLAGGPGGVKTEQYF
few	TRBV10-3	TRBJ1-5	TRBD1	TGTGCCATCAGGGGACAGCCTAATCAGCCCCAGCATTTT	CAIRGQPNQPQHF
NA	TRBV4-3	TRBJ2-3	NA	TGCGCCAGCAGCCAAGATAGGTTCAGCAGTTCTAGCACAGATACGCAGTATTTT	CASSQDRFSSSSTDTQYF
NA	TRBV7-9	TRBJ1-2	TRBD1	TGTGCCAGCAGCTTAACAGGGGAAGCTAACTATGGCTACACCTTC	CASSLTGEANYGYTF
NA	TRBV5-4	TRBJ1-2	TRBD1	TGTGCCAGCAGGATGGGACAGGGAAGCGGCTACACCTTC	CASRMGQGSGYTF
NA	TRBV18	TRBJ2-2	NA	TGTGCCAGCTCACGGGACACAACGAACACCGGGGAGCTGTTTTTT	CASSRDTTNTGELFF
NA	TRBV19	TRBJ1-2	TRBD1	TGTGCCAGTAGTAGACGGGACAGGCTTTACTATGGCTACACCTTC	CASSRRDRLYYGYTF
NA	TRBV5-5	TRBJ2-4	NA	TGTGCCAGCAGCTTTAGGGACAACTTACTAGCCAAAAACATTCAGTACTTC	CASSFRDNLLAKNIQYF
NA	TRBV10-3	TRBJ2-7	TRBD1	TGTGCCATCAGTGGCCCCGGAGACAGGGGGGTTTACGAGCAGTACTTC	CAISGPGDRGVYEQYF
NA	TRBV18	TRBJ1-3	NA	TGTGCCAGCTCCCCCGACCTCTCTGGAAACACCATATATTTT	CASSPDLSGNTIYF
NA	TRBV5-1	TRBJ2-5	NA	TGCGCCAGCAGCTTGGCCCAAGAGACCCAGTACTTC	CASSLAQETQYF
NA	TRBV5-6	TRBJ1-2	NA	TGTGCCAGCAGCGCATCGGGGGACTATGGCTACACCTTC	CASSASGDYGYTF
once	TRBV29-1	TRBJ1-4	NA	TGCAGCGTTGAAGATCCGAATGAAAAACTGTTTTTT	CSVEDPNEKLFF
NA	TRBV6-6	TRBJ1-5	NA	TGTGCCAGCAGTTACCTGGGCTCAAATCAGCCCCAGCATTTT	CASSYLGSNQPQHF
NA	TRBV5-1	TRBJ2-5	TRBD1	TGCGCCAGCAACCGGGACAGAAGGGCAGAGACCCAGTACTTC	CASNRDRRAETQYF
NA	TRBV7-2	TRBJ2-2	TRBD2	TGTGCCAGCACCCTCAACCCCGGGAGGTCCGGGGAGCTGTTTTTT	CASTLNPGRSGELFF
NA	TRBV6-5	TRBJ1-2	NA	TGTGCCAGCACTCCCTCTCGAGGCCACTATTGGGGCTACACCTTC	CASTPSRGHYWGYTF
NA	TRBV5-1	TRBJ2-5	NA	TGCGCCAGCAGCTCCCAGAGGGAGACCCAGTACTTC	CASSSQRETQYF
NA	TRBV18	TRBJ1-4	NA	TGTGCCAGCTCACCAGGGACCGAACCGAATGAAAAACTGTTTTTT	CASSPGTEPNEKLFF
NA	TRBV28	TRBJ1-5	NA	TGTGCCAGCAGGACCGGTAGCAATCAGCCCCAGCATTTT	CASRTGSNQPQHF
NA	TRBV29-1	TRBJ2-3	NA	TGCAGCGTCGGACGGGGCAGCACAGATACGCAGTATTTT	CSVGRGSTDTQYF
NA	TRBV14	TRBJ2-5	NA	TGTGCCAGCAGCCAAGAAAGCCCATTGGGAACCCAGTACTTC	CASSQESPLGTQYF
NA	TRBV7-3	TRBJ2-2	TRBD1	TGTGCCAGCAGCTCCGACAGGGCGAACACCGGGGAGCTGTTTTTT	CASSSDRANTGELFF